Included here is one T cell receptor (beta chain) sequence, with context. No antigen is known for it. One junction end disagrees with the germline gene, perhaps due to a read error. TCRdb used MiXCR to reprocess the 5' RACE reads, holding one entry per CDR3 protein. Of about 450,000 distinct CDR3 sequences listed, less than 20% are singletons. This record belongs to a study of identical twins. Germline CDR1 reads DFQATT; CDR2 reads SNEGSKA (reference sequence). CDR3 length: 13 amino acids. Study-wide results and caveats: Possibly, invariant MAIT and iNKT cells partly confounded zero-insertion analyses. Model-predicted out-of-frame TCR alpha sharing fell below observed values in monozygotic twins. Cord blood beta clonotypes that were abundant carried fewer insertions, and memory repertoires showed no such trend.

Every sampled donor was Caucasian and healthy. The chain carries TRBV20-1 and TRBJ1-2; D uncertain. The clonotype originates from a man over 45 in good health. The sequenced sample consisted of naive T cells sorted from blood. CDR3 in DNA: TGCAGTGCTAGATTCCCCGCTAACTATGGCTCCACCTTC. Translating gives CSARFPANYGSTF.